This T cell receptor beta chain was recorded in a study of shared clonotypes between healthy human individuals. Regarding the study as a whole: Memory subsets had estimated richness that was generally smaller than that of naive subsets.

The V gene's germline CDR1 is MNHEY and CDR2 SVGAGI. The CDR3 sequence is 12 residues long. V lost 7 bases and J lost 8, with 14 bases in between. The assay was immunoSEQ multiplex PCR, and TCRdb's table has in-frame clones only and misses some. Of some 2.1 million clones listed, roughly 94% were seen once; the top ten hold 0.1% to 0.15%. Remarks on this clone: Its antigen is unknown.

Input material: naive CD4+ T cells sorted from blood. As to subset: CD45RA+ positively selected. The chain links TRBV6-5 to TRBJ1-2, with D unclear. The receptor was isolated from a man between 18 and 29 years old in good health. CDR3 sequence: CASTSRAAGYTF. DNA of the CDR3: TGTGCCAGCACCTCCCGGGCAGCGGGCTACACCTTC.